This TCR beta chain originates from a study of beta chain features in type 1 diabetes. Looking at the study overall: All samples yielded some 100,000,000 examined sorted cells.

What was sequenced were expressed TCRB transcripts, since all of the isolated RNA had been reverse transcribed. This table comes from immunoSEQ multiplex PCR, and its TCRdb copy is limited to in-frame clones, with some not included. The sample lists fewer than 350,000 clones; 15% were seen once. This clone was observed a few times. Its specificity is unknown. CD4+ cells of the naive, central memory, regulatory and stem cell-like memory types were sorted via CD45RO/CCR7/CD25/CD127/CD95/CD27. Study-wide results and limits: Within patients, naive, central memory and Treg TCRB repertoires seemed more similar than within healthy donors. Type 1 diabetes patients showed a moderate but significant shortening of TCRB CDR3s in all four CD4+ subsets. Short templates might get an advantage during PCR, and this would be equal in patients and controls.

Germline loops: CDR1 LGHNA, CDR2 YNFKEQ. Trimming removed 1 base from V and 2 bases from J, with 10 bases in between. The CDR3 sequence is 15 residues long. The V gene is TRBV4-2, the J gene TRBJ2-3; weak D call: TRBD1 (6 bases). This TCR came from a man between 18 and 29 years old with type 1 diabetes. The sample consisted of naive CD4+ T cells from blood. The CDR3 loop is CASSQATGITDTQYF. The CDR3 coding sequence is TGTGCCAGCAGCCAAGCTACAGGGATCACAGATACGCAGTATTTT.